The present T cell receptor (beta chain) was sequenced within a study of shared clonotypes between healthy human individuals. With V trimmed by 5 bases and J by 4 bases, 10 bases remained unmatched. The germline CDR1 and CDR2 sequences are MNHEY and SVGAGI. This CDR3 has 15 residues. In regard to this clone: Its antigen is unknown.

Study-wide points: The small donor group covered limited genetic and exposure diversity. The expectation was that sequencing depth would affect clonotype sharing among donors. Only blood samples were collected, and tissue repertoires likely differ.

The assay ran at deep level. Clones were sequenced by immunoSEQ multiplex PCR, and TCRdb holds only the in-frame ones, with some missing. The sample yields 85,000 to 100,000 clones, approximately 63% seen once. V gene TRBV6-5 combines with J gene TRBJ2-5; TRBD2 matches 7 bases. This clonotype originated in a man aged 25 to 40 in good health. The sequencing sample was made of memory CD8+ T cells sorted from blood. Subset noted: CD45RO+ cells pooled with CCR7-negative TemRA cells. The CDR3 loop is CASSQTSVRGETQYF. In nucleotides, the CDR3 is TGTGCCAGCAGTCAAACTAGCGTAAGAGGAGAGACCCAGTACTTC.